Sequencing of this T cell receptor beta chain was carried out in a study of blood T cell repertoires in COVID-19. Whole-study context: Some COVID-19 samples were acute and others convalescent; all came from the United States, Italy and Spain. From T cells, B-cell-depleted T cells, or PBMCs came the material, which was cDNA or gDNA.

Authors' methods: For nucleated cells, counts were estimated from reference gene primer amplification. Using immunoSEQ multiplex PCR, the repertoire was profiled, and TCRdb retains in-frame clones only, with some absent. From that table come the V and J calls and clone size; the DNA was used to work out D and trimming. This table has 200,000 to 250,000 clones, over 80% appearing once. Seattle's cohort entered during active infection and was followed longitudinally. In germline, CDR1 is MDHEN, CDR2 SYDVKM. V trimming: 7 bases; J trimming: 7 bases; junction bases outside the gene matches: 11. CDR3 length equals 14 residues. This clone is a singleton in its sample.

The chain couples TRBV28 to TRBJ2-3; 7 bases line up with TRBD2. This clonotype originated in a young man with COVID-19, enrolled during active disease. Sequenced material: peripheral blood. This chain's CDR3 is CASTRSGARNTQYF. The CDR3 DNA reads as TGTGCCAGCACCCGGAGCGGGGCGCGGAATACGCAGTATTTT.